Presented here are 13 T cell receptor beta chains from one specimen sequenced in a study of cytomegalovirus exposure and HLA in healthy donors. PCR primers comprised 60 Vbeta and 13 Jbeta primers. Clones were sequenced by immunoSEQ multiplex PCR, and TCRdb holds only the in-frame ones, with some missing. The table lists about 82,000 clones, 55% to 70% of them singletons. The sequenced sample was PBMCs. All receptors derive from a woman aged 40 to 50 in good health and CMV-seropositive.

The V call is TRBV6-4, the J call TRBJ2-2; D unclear. The V gene's germline CDR1 is MRHNA and CDR2 SNTAGT. The V gene lost 5 bases and the J gene lost 6 bases, with 10 bases spanning the gap. The CDR3 runs to 13 residues. The CDR3 is CASSKTRPGELFF. The DNA for the CDR3 is TGTGCCAGCAGTAAAACCAGGCCCGGGGAGCTGTTTTTT.

This chain connects TRBV15 to TRBJ2-5; D might be TRBD1 (7 bases). The CDR3 length is 15 residues. With 1 base removed from V and 7 bases from J, the gap between germline ends came to 16 bases. The germline CDR1 and CDR2 sequences are LNHNV and YYDKDF (reference sequence). The DNA for the CDR3 is TGTGCCACCAGCAGAGGGAGGGACAGCAAGAGGACCCAGTACTTC. Protein sequence: CATSRGRDSKRTQYF. The variable domain in full, with the rest retrieved from reference TRBV15 and TRBJ2-5, is DAMVIQNPRYQVTQFGKPVTLSCSQTLNHNVMYWYQQKSSQAPKLLFHYYDKDFNNEADTPDNFQSRRPNTSFCFLDIRSPGLGDTAMYLCATSRGRDSKRTQYFGPGTRLLVL.

V usage is TRBV27 and J usage is TRBJ2-1; 7 positions match TRBD1. The ends lost 5 bases at V and 3 bases at J; junction bases unmatched: 7. The CDR3 sequence is 15 residues long. Germline lookup yields CDR1 MNHEY and CDR2 SMNVEV (reference sequence). The CDR3 bases are TGTGCCAGCAGTGTGACAGGGTATTACTACAATGAGCAGTTCTTC. Translation: CASSVTGYYYNEQFF.

The genes are TRBV10-3 and TRBJ2-7; TRBD1 is a possible D gene (5 bases). Germline CDR1 ENHRY, CDR2 SYGVKD. The ends were cut back, 4 bases at V and 2 bases at J, with 15 bases in the middle. The CDR3 runs 15 residues. As DNA, the CDR3 is TGTGCCATCAGTGGGACACTGGAAAATCCCTACGAGCAGTACTTC. Amino acid sequence: CAISGTLENPYEQYF.

This chain links TRBV9 with TRBJ1-1; no clear D gene. This CDR3 is built from 12 residues. Germline lookup yields CDR1 SGDLS and CDR2 YYNGEE. V lost 2 bases, J lost 3 bases, and 5 bases lay in between. The DNA of the CDR3 is TGTGCCAGCAGCGTCCGGGACACTGAAGCTTTCTTT. Amino acids: CASSVRDTEAFF.

The chain links TRBV7-9 to TRBJ2-3; a possible D gene is TRBD2 (7 bases). Germline values: CDR1 SEHNR, CDR2 FQNEAQ (reference sequence). This CDR3 contains 14 residues. V lost 5 bases, J lost 4 bases, and 13 bases lay in between. The CDR3 DNA reads as TGTGCCAGCAGCCTAGGGGGGGATTCAGATACGCAGTATTTT. Its protein is CASSLGGDSDTQYF.

This chain joins TRBV27 and TRBJ2-7, with 11 nucleotides matching TRBD2. CDR3 size: 14 residues. The germline V gene encodes CDR1 MNHEY and CDR2 SMNVEV (reference sequence). With V trimmed by 4 bases and J by 3 bases, 2 bases remained unmatched. The CDR3 bases are TGTGCCAGCAGTTATCTAGCGGGAGGCTACGAGCAGTACTTC. This codes for CASSYLAGGYEQYF.

This clone was counted between two and nine times. For the CDR3, the DNA is TGTGCCAGCAGCCCTAGACTCTTGAATTCCTACGAGCAGTACTTC. Encoded protein: CASSPRLLNSYEQYF. This chain joins TRBV5-6 and TRBJ2-7; no reliable D call. Germline values: CDR1 SGHDT, CDR2 YYEEEE. The V and J ends lost 4 bases and 1 base respectively, with 15 bases between them. The CDR3 extends over 15 amino acids.

The CDR3 nucleotides are TGTGCCAGCAGACAGGGGGCCGACTATGGCTACACCTTC. This gives the protein CASRQGADYGYTF. V gene TRBV28 combines with J gene TRBJ1-2; the match to TRBD1 covers 9 bases. This CDR3 is 13 amino acids long. The junction had 2 bases not matched to a gene; V was cut back by 6 bases and J by 3 bases. In germline, CDR1 is MDHEN, CDR2 SYDVKM.

This rearrangement joins TRBV29-1 to TRBJ2-7, with 9 nucleotides matching TRBD1. The trim removed 1 base at V and 5 bases at J, leaving 6 bases unmatched. This CDR3 is 14 amino acids long. CDR1 and CDR2 (germline): SQVTM, ANQGSEA. In DNA, the CDR3 is TGCAGCGTTGAAGGACAGGGGGTTTACAACGAGCAGTACTTC. This encodes CSVEGQGVYNEQYF.

This sequence joins TRBV28 and TRBJ2-5; 11 positions match TRBD1. The V gene end was trimmed by 4 bases and the J gene end by 4 bases; junction bases not matched to a gene: 2. The V gene's germline CDR1 is MDHEN and CDR2 SYDVKM. The CDR3 has 14 amino acids. The DNA for the CDR3 is TGTGCCAGCAGTTCGGGACAGGGGGGAGAGACCCAGTACTTC. This codes for CASSSGQGGETQYF.

The J gene is TRBJ2-3, the V gene TRBV28, with D perhaps matching TRBD2 (5 bases). Germline CDR1 and CDR2: MDHEN and SYDVKM. The CDR3 runs to 14 residues. Deletions cut 5 bases from V and 6 bases from J, with 15 bases between. This CDR3 is CASSPGRGTDTQYF. The CDR3 nucleotides read TGTGCCAGCAGTCCGGGTCGGGGAACCGATACGCAGTATTTT.

The rearrangement joins TRBV28 to TRBJ2-1, with TRBD2 matching 14 bases. With V trimmed by 5 bases and J by 5 bases, 14 bases remained unmatched. Germline V gene sequence: CDR1 MDHEN, CDR2 SYDVKM. The length of the CDR3 is 19 residues. CDR3 nucleotides: TGTGCCAGCAGTCCCCGTTATGGGACTAGCGGGAGTCTTCACAATGAGCAGTTCTTC. Translated, it gives CASSPRYGTSGSLHNEQFF. The full variable domain, rest sourced from reference TRBV28 and TRBJ2-1, is DVKVTQSSRYLVKRTGEKVFLECVQDMDHENMFWYRQDPGLGLRLIYFSYDVKMKEKGDIPEGYSVSREKKERFSLILESASTNQTSMYLCASSPRYGTSGSLHNEQFFGPGTRLTVL.